Presented here are 11 T cell receptor beta chains from one specimen sequenced in a study of blood T cell repertoires in COVID-19. Using immunoSEQ multiplex PCR, the repertoire was profiled, and TCRdb retains in-frame clones only, with some absent. The repertoire includes about 170,000 clones, over 75% of them detected once, and about 1.2% sits in the top ten. The sequencing input was peripheral blood. The receptors were gathered from a man aged 60 to 69 who had recovered from COVID-19.

The V call is TRBV6-4, the J call TRBJ2-1; 11 bases are a match to TRBD1. J was trimmed by 4 bases and V by 0 bases; bases with no gene match: 5. The germline V gene has CDR1 MRHNA and CDR2 SNTAGT. This CDR3 is built from 17 residues. The CDR3 sequence is CASSDSFRDRGYNEQFF. The DNA for the CDR3 is TGTGCCAGCAGTGACTCGTTTAGGGACAGGGGGTACAATGAGCAGTTCTTC.

This chain connects TRBV6-2 or TRBV6-3 to TRBJ2-1; 9 bases align to TRBD1. CDR1 is MNHEY, CDR2 SVGEGT, per germline. The J segment lost 5 bases and the V segment lost 2 bases, leaving 4 bases of the junction unmatched. CDR3 length: 15 amino acids. This chain's CDR3 is CASSYRDRVDNEQFF. The CDR3 DNA reads TGTGCCAGCAGTTACCGGGACAGGGTTGACAATGAGCAGTTCTTC.

The V gene is TRBV11-2, the J gene TRBJ2-7; D may be TRBD2 (6 bases). The CDR3 runs 16 residues. Germline V CDR1 and CDR2: SGHAT, FQNNGV. Deletions cut 5 bases from V and 4 bases from J, with 21 bases between. The CDR3 DNA sequence: TGTGCCAGCAGCCCCCGGTTGGCGGGGACGGGGTACGAGCAGTACTTC. It codes for CASSPRLAGTGYEQYF.

V and J are TRBV19 and TRBJ1-2; 8 bases align to TRBD1. The germline V gene encodes CDR1 LNHDA and CDR2 SQIVND (reference sequence). The junction had 7 bases not matched to a gene; V was cut back by 4 bases and J by 3 bases. The CDR3 loop spans 15 amino acids. CDR3 DNA sequence: TGTGCCAGTAGTACCGGACAGGGTTGGGACTATGGCTACACCTTC. It yields the protein CASSTGQGWDYGYTF.

The chain employs TRBV6-5 and TRBJ1-2, with TRBD1 identical over 7 bases. The CDR3 is 15 amino acids. The ends lost 0 bases at V and 3 bases at J; junction bases unmatched: 4. Per germline, CDR1 MNHEY and CDR2 SVGAGI. The CDR3 DNA sequence: TGTGCCAGCAGTTACTCGACAGGGACTTACTATGGCTACACCTTC. This translates into CASSYSTGTYYGYTF.

The CDR3 spells CASSQVAGGLGNEQFF. Written as DNA, the CDR3 is TGCGCCAGCAGCCAAGTTGCGGGGGGCCTAGGGAATGAGCAGTTCTTC. The J gene is TRBJ2-1, the V gene TRBV4-1; TRBD2 aligns across 8 bases. This CDR3 region has 16 residues. The V segment lost 1 base and the J segment 7 bases; nucleotides outside the gene matches: 9. CDR1 MGHRA and CDR2 YSYEKL come from the germline V gene.

CDR3 nucleotides: TGTGCCAGCAGCTTGGGACTAGCGGGCGTAGAGACCCAGTACTTC. It yields the protein CASSLGLAGVETQYF. The chain has TRBV5-5 and TRBJ2-5, with TRBD2 matching over 10 bases. Trimming took 0 bases from V and 4 from J; bases not matched to a gene: 3. CDR1 SGHKS and CDR2 YYEKEE come from the germline V gene (reference sequence). The CDR3 is made up of 15 amino acids.

The J gene is TRBJ2-2, the V gene TRBV5-4, with 8 bases that match TRBD2. The CDR3 spans 15 residues. With 4 bases clipped from V and 4 bases from J, the junction kept 6 bases outside the gene matches. The V gene's germline CDR1 is SGHNT and CDR2 YYREEE (reference sequence). The CDR3 spells CASSHSGEATGELFF. The CDR3 nucleotides are TGTGCCAGCAGCCATAGCGGGGAGGCCACCGGGGAGCTGTTTTTT.

This rearrangement joins TRBV6-5 to TRBJ2-1; 7 positions agree with TRBD1. This CDR3 is built from 14 residues. V lost 2 bases to trimming and J lost 4 bases; unmatched junction nucleotides: 2. Germline V gene sequence: CDR1 MNHEY, CDR2 SVGAGI. The CDR3 loop reads CASSYRQGYNEQFF. The CDR3 DNA follows: TGTGCCAGCAGTTACAGACAGGGATACAATGAGCAGTTCTTC.

The chain is built from TRBV6-5 and TRBJ1-4; 10 bases line up with TRBD1. CDR1 MNHEY and CDR2 SVGAGI come from the germline V gene. CDR3 length equals 15 residues. Trimming at V came to 5 bases and at J to 8 bases, leaving 8 bases not matched to a gene. The CDR3: CASSNPGTGEEKLFF. In DNA, the CDR3 is TGTGCCAGCAGTAACCCCGGGACAGGGGAAGAAAAACTGTTTTTT.

V is TRBV19 and J is TRBJ1-6; tentatively, D is TRBD1 (6 bases). The CDR3 has 14 residues. V lost 2 bases and J lost 7, with 9 bases in between. Per germline, CDR1 LNHDA and CDR2 SQIVND (reference sequence). CDR3 sequence (DNA): TGTGCCAGTAGTATAAAGGGGGGGAATTCACCCCTCCACTTT. Protein: CASSIKGGNSPLHF.